These 31 T cell receptor beta chains were sequenced from one sample in a study of metastatic and nonmetastatic thyroid tumors. Each patient came to thyroid surgery without any prior treatment (of any kind). TCRdb reanalyzed the PCR reads with MiXCR. The sample lists roughly 15,000 clones; just over 25% were seen once. Specimen: tumor tissue. Receptors were obtained from a female donor with papillary thyroid cancer or a benign thyroid nodule (not recorded which). Some clones in this sample may be carry-over from other donors' samples.

The J gene is TRBJ2-7, the V gene TRBV7-9, with D unresolved. CDR1 is SEHNR and CDR2 is FQNEAQ in the germline V gene (reference sequence). V lost 0 bases to trimming and J lost 3 bases, with 6 bases between them. There are 13 residues in the CDR3. The CDR3 loop is CASSLAGNYEQYF. DNA of the CDR3: TGTGCCAGCAGCTTAGCTGGGAACTACGAGCAGTACTTC.

This clone occurred a few times. The chain carries TRBV28 and TRBJ2-2; TRBD2 agrees at 8 bases. V lost 6 bases to trimming and J lost 0 bases; unmatched junction nucleotides: 9. Germline-derived CDR1 and CDR2 are MDHEN and SYDVKM. CDR3 length: 17 residues. CDR3 nucleotides: TGTGCCAGCAGGCGCGCTAGCGGGCTCTCGAACACCGGGGAGCTGTTTTTT. Translating gives CASRRASGLSNTGELFF.

DNA for the CDR3: TGTGCCAGCATCGGACTATCGGGGGCCCAATACAATGAGCAGTTCTTC. It is translated as CASIGLSGAQYNEQFF. The genes are TRBV6-1 and TRBJ2-1; the D call may be TRBD1 or TRBD2 (6 bases each). V was clipped by 7 bases and J by 4 bases, with 20 bases between them. Germline assignment: CDR1 MNHNS and CDR2 SASEGT. This CDR3 has 16 residues.

This clone was detected ten times or more. The chain employs TRBV10-3 and TRBJ1-5; D unresolved. The CDR3 is 12 residues long. Germline assignment: CDR1 ENHRY and CDR2 SYGVKD. V lost 3 bases and J 3 bases, leaving 3 bases between the germline ends. CDR3: CAISDTNQPQHF. The CDR3 DNA reads TGTGCCATCAGTGACACCAATCAGCCCCAGCATTTT.

This clone was picked up many times. This chain connects TRBV18 to TRBJ2-5, with TRBD2 identical over 10 bases. Germline lookup yields CDR1 KGHSH and CDR2 LQKENI. The CDR3 extends over 15 amino acids. The trim removed 6 bases at V and 10 bases at J, leaving 14 bases unmatched. The CDR3 DNA follows: TGTGCCAGCTCTCCGTCTAGCGGGAGTAGGAAGATCCAGTACTTC. As protein: CASSPSSGSRKIQYF.

The chain combines TRBV6-1 with TRBJ2-2; no reliable D call. The CDR3 is 16 residues long. Deletions cut 6 bases from V and 4 bases from J, with 18 bases between. Per the germline V gene, CDR1 is MNHNS and CDR2 is SASEGT. The CDR3 here is CASSRRVGPGTGELFF. In nucleotides, the CDR3 is TGTGCCAGCAGCCGACGCGTAGGACCCGGCACCGGGGAGCTGTTTTTT.

This clone was seen ten or more times. This chain links TRBV5-4 with TRBJ1-4, with D perhaps matching TRBD1 (6 bases). The V end was cut by 4 bases, the J end by 8 bases, with 15 bases between. The germline V gene encodes CDR1 SGHNT and CDR2 YYREEE (reference sequence). This CDR3 is 14 amino acids long. For the CDR3, the DNA is TGTGCCAGCAGCCTCAGAGGGGGAGGGGAAAAACTGTTTTTT. Translating gives CASSLRGGGEKLFF.

The J gene is TRBJ2-7, the V gene TRBV18; D may be TRBD1 or TRBD2 (6 bases each). Between the trimmed V and J ends, which lost 2 bases and 5 bases, there was a span of 13 bases. Looked up from germline, CDR1 is KGHSH and CDR2 is LQKENI. The CDR3 is 14 residues long. CDR3 nucleotide sequence: TGTGCCAGCTCACCATCTCGGGGGCGCAACGAGCAGTACTTC. This translates into CASSPSRGRNEQYF.

The chain joins TRBV6-1 to TRBJ2-3; D unclear. The CDR3 runs to 13 residues. Germline V gives CDR1 MNHNS, CDR2 SASEGT. Trimming shortened V by 3 bases and J by 2 bases, and 6 bases separated the two germline ends. The CDR3 DNA reads TGTGCCAGCAGTGAGGGCACCACAGATACGCAGTATTTT. Its protein is CASSEGTTDTQYF.

This clone appeared a few times. The rearrangement joins TRBV6-1 to TRBJ2-7; D ambiguous. The CDR3 loop spans 12 amino acids. V was shortened by 3 bases and J by 2 bases, with 5 bases between the two germline ends. CDR1 and CDR2 (germline): MNHNS, SASEGT. The CDR3 sequence: CASSEAAYEQYV. Here the CDR3 DNA reads TGTGCCAGCAGTGAGGCAGCCTACGAGCAGTACGTC.

This clone was recorded at least ten times. The V and J genes are TRBV9 and TRBJ1-1; D gene ambiguous. Looked up from germline, CDR1 is SGDLS and CDR2 is YYNGEE. The V end lost 0 bases, the J end lost 0 bases, and 3 bases lay between the germline ends. The CDR3 sequence is 13 residues long. For the CDR3, the DNA is TGTGCCAGCAGCGTAGATTTGAACACTGAAGCTTTCTTT. Translation: CASSVDLNTEAFF.

The rearrangement joins TRBV5-1 to TRBJ2-1, with D hard to call. CDR3 size: 13 residues. Germline CDR1 SGHRS, CDR2 YFSETQ. The V gene lost 4 bases and the J gene lost 4 bases, with 9 bases spanning the gap. For the CDR3, the DNA is TGCGCCAGCAGCGTGACCTCTTACAATGAGCAGTTCTTC. Protein sequence: CASSVTSYNEQFF.

Notes on this clone: Relative to the germline gene, one junction end is altered; a read error may explain this. The V gene is TRBV5-1, the J gene TRBJ1-2, with a weak D call TRBD1 (5 bases). The CDR3 totals 13 residues. CDR1 and CDR2 from the germline V gene are SGHRS and YFSETQ. The CDR3: CAGSWDSYHGYTF. The CDR3 DNA reads TGCGCCGGCAGCTGGGACTCTTATCATGGCTACACCTTC. The whole variable domain, filled in from reference TRBV5-1 and TRBJ1-2, reads KAGVTQTPRYLIKTRGQQVTLSCSPISGHRSVSWYQQTPGQGLQFLFEYFSETQRNKGNFPGRFSGRQFSNSRSEMNVSTLELGDSALYLCAGSWDSYHGYTFGSGTRLTVV.

This clone was seen a few times. One junction end disagrees with the germline gene, perhaps due to a read error. The chain employs TRBV28 and TRBJ2-1; no clear D. The CDR3 is 12 amino acids. Germline lookup yields CDR1 MDHEN and CDR2 SYDVKM. CDR3 nucleotides: TGTGCCAGCAGCTATCAGTGGTTCGAGCAGTTCTTT. Amino acid sequence: CASSYQWFEQFF.

The chain links TRBV9 to TRBJ1-5, with a weak D call TRBD1 (6 bases). Germline V CDR1 and CDR2: SGDLS, YYNGEE. V was clipped by 7 bases and J by 6 bases, with 17 bases between them. The CDR3 covers 14 residues. The CDR3 nucleotides are TGTGCCAGCGGGCGTGGGGGGCGCAGTCAGCCCCAGCATTTT. Translating it yields CASGRGGRSQPQHF.

This clone was counted only a few times. Just one base apart from a much larger clone, this may be a read error. The rearrangement joins TRBV29-1 to TRBJ2-1, with D unresolved. Germline assignment: CDR1 SQVTM and CDR2 ANQGSEA. The CDR3 covers 14 residues. V lost 3 bases and J 4 bases, leaving 13 bases between the germline ends. CDR3 amino acids: CSVDNRRWYNEQFF. The CDR3 DNA reads TGCAGCGTTGATAACAGAAGGTGGTACAATGAGCAGTTCTTC.

This clone appeared many times. The chain combines TRBV9 with TRBJ1-1; the match to TRBD1 covers 10 bases. This CDR3 is 17 amino acids long. Germline V CDR1 and CDR2: SGDLS, YYNGEE. J was trimmed by 4 bases and V by 3 bases; bases with no gene match: 12. CDR3 residues: CASSAREPGQGFTEAFF. DNA for the CDR3: TGTGCCAGCAGCGCCCGGGAACCGGGACAGGGGTTCACTGAAGCTTTCTTT.

The sample holds many counts of this clone. The rearrangement uses TRBV18 and TRBJ2-1, with 9 bases matching TRBD2. CDR3 length: 17 residues. V trimming: 0 bases; J trimming: 3 bases; junction bases outside the gene matches: 6. The V gene's germline CDR1 is KGHSH and CDR2 LQKENI. The CDR3 loop is CASSPPSGSVLYNEQFF. The CDR3 region has the DNA TGTGCCAGCTCACCACCTAGCGGGAGCGTTCTCTACAATGAGCAGTTCTTC.

This clone is classed as medium-sized. This chain joins TRBV3-1 and TRBJ2-1; TRBD2 aligns across 7 bases. This CDR3 region has 13 residues. Germline V CDR1 and CDR2: LGHDT, YNNKEL (reference sequence). The junction had 9 bases not matched to a gene; V was cut back by 1 base and J by 15 bases. CDR3 DNA sequence: TGTGCCAGCAGCCAAGGGGGCGGGAGTTTTCGGTTCTTC. Protein: CASSQGGGSFRFF.

In this sample, this clone is medium-sized. The V call is TRBV6-5, the J call TRBJ1-6, with 8 positions matching TRBD1. The CDR3 runs 15 residues. Germline CDR1 reads MNHEY; CDR2 reads SVGAGI. V shed 2 bases, J shed 10 bases, and the junction held 7 bases outside the gene matches. This CDR3 is CASSYGAGGHSPLHF. In DNA form, the CDR3 reads TGTGCCAGCAGTTACGGCGCAGGGGGCCACTCACCCCTCCACTTT.

This clone has a count of ten or more. CDR3 coding DNA: TGCGCCAGCAGCTCAGCGCCGGGGGATGAAAAACTGTTTTTT. Residues: CASSSAPGDEKLFF. This chain joins TRBV5-1 and TRBJ1-4; maybe TRBD1 (5 bases). Trimming stripped 3 bases from V and 6 bases from J, with 12 bases between. CDR3 length: 14 residues. Germline V gene sequence: CDR1 SGHRS, CDR2 YFSETQ.

The table lists this clone with many counts. Other DNA sequences in this specimen translate into the identical CDR3. The V call is TRBV20-1, the J call TRBJ2-2; either TRBD1 or TRBD2 may supply D (5 bases each). The CDR3 runs 15 residues. Germline V gene lookup returns CDR1 DFQATT and CDR2 SNEGSKA (reference sequence). V was cut by 6 bases and J by 8 bases, with 22 bases left in between. Written as DNA, the CDR3 is TGCAGTGCCATCCCCCCAAGGACTCAGGGAGGGGAGCTGTTTTTT. This gives the protein CSAIPPRTQGGELFF.

This clone was seen more than once but under ten times. The chain links TRBV6-2 or TRBV6-3 to TRBJ1-1, with D uncertain. In germline, CDR1 is MNHEY, CDR2 SVGEGT. V lost 11 bases and J 0 bases, leaving 13 bases between the germline ends. The CDR3 runs 13 residues. Here the CDR3 DNA reads TGTGCCCTCAGGACGGATTTGAACACTGAAGCTTTCTTT. Translation: CALRTDLNTEAFF.

This clone was counted many times. The chain links TRBV20-1 to TRBJ1-5; 10 nucleotides align to TRBD1. Germline trimming cut 3 bases from V and 0 bases from J; bases unmatched to any gene: 5. Germline V lookup: CDR1 DFQATT, CDR2 SNEGSKA (reference sequence). The CDR3 consists of 16 residues. The CDR3 coding sequence is TGCAGTGCTAGGGGGACAGGGGAAAATAGCAATCAGCCCCAGCATTTT. Amino acid sequence: CSARGTGENSNQPQHF.

This chain connects TRBV4-2 to TRBJ2-7; weak D call: TRBD2 (6 bases). This CDR3 contains 16 residues. V gave up 0 bases and J gave up 0 bases, with 12 bases separating them. Germline V lookup: CDR1 LGHNA, CDR2 YNFKEQ. Here the CDR3 DNA reads TGTGCCAGCAGCCAAGATCAGGGCGGGATCTCCTACGAGCAGTACTTC. It specifies CASSQDQGGISYEQYF.

In this sample, this clone is medium-sized (0.01 to 0.1%). The V gene is TRBV28, the J gene TRBJ2-1, with 7 bases lining up with TRBD2. J was trimmed by 0 bases and V by 7 bases; bases with no gene match: 3. The CDR3 has 14 residues. Germline CDR1 MDHEN, CDR2 SYDVKM. The CDR3 coding sequence is TGTGCCAGCATTGCTAGCGGCTCCTACAATGAGCAGTTCTTC. This gives the protein CASIASGSYNEQFF.

This clone has at least ten counts. This chain uses TRBV5-1 with TRBJ2-4; 8 positions match TRBD1. Germline V CDR1 and CDR2: SGHRS, YFSETQ. There are 13 residues in the CDR3. The trim removed 8 bases at V and 6 bases at J, leaving 7 bases unmatched. For the CDR3, the DNA is TGCGCCAGTAAGGACAGGGATGGAAACATTCAGTACTTC. Protein product: CASKDRDGNIQYF.

The sample holds a few counts of this clone. The CDR3 DNA reads as TGTGCCAGCAGTTTAAGTCCCCCAACGGGAGGGCATTTGTTCTTC. It encodes CASSLSPPTGGHLFF. The chain uses TRBV28 and TRBJ2-1, with 8 bases aligning to TRBD2. The CDR3 contains 15 residues. Germline CDR1 reads MDHEN; CDR2 reads SYDVKM. V gave up 2 bases and J gave up 15 bases; unmatched junction bases: 15. The full variable domain, its missing parts supplied by reference TRBV28 and TRBJ2-1, is DVKVTQSSRYLVKRTGEKVFLECVQDMDHENMFWYRQDPGLGLRLIYFSYDVKMKEKGDIPEGYSVSREKKERFSLILESASTNQTSMYLCASSLSPPTGGHLFFGPGTRLTVL.

This clone was detected many times. This sequence may be a read error, since a much larger clone differs from it by one base. The sample carries other DNA sequences with the same CDR3. The rearrangement links TRBV9 to TRBJ2-7; no definite D call. This CDR3 is 14 amino acids long. Trimming removed 3 bases at V and 3 bases at J, with 13 bases between. Germline V gene sequence: CDR1 SGDLS, CDR2 YYNGEE. The CDR3 DNA reads as TGTGCCAGCAGCGAGGGTCTGGTTAACTACGAGCAGTACTTC. Its translation is CASSEGLVNYEQYF.

This clone has ten or more counts. One end of the junction is discordant with germline, which a read error may explain. The chain uses TRBV5-8 and TRBJ1-2, with 7 bases lining up with TRBD1. The CDR3 totals 16 residues. Per germline, CDR1 SGHTS and CDR2 YDEGEE. CDR3 coding DNA: TGTGCCAGCAGCCCGAAGGGACAGAGCATCTTCTATGGCTACGCCTTC. Translated: CASSPKGQSIFYGYAF.

The genes are TRBV28 and TRBJ2-7, with D uncertain. Looked up from germline, CDR1 is MDHEN and CDR2 is SYDVKM. The CDR3 runs 13 residues. V lost 6 bases, J lost 3 bases, and 12 bases lay in between. CDR3 sequence reads: CASSYFGHYEQYF. CDR3 nucleotides: TGTGCCAGCAGCTACTTTGGGCACTACGAGCAGTACTTC. Using reference TRBV28 and TRBJ2-7 for the parts outside the CDR3, the full variable domain is DVKVTQSSRYLVKRTGEKVFLECVQDMDHENMFWYRQDPGLGLRLIYFSYDVKMKEKGDIPEGYSVSREKKERFSLILESASTNQTSMYLCASSYFGHYEQYFGPGTRLTVT.